The rows below give T cell receptor beta chains drawn from one sample of a study of OX40 agonist ivuxolimab in advanced cancers. This table comes from immunoSEQ multiplex PCR, and its TCRdb copy is limited to in-frame clones, with some not included. The repertoire consists of about 32,000 clones, with approximately 90% occurring once and the leading ten covering roughly 34%. Specimen: CD4+ or CD8+ T cells sorted from blood, collected in a trial of the OX40 agonist ivuxolimab. Receptor source: an adult with an advanced solid tumor such as melanoma, head and neck, liver or kidney cancer. CDR3s include the opening cysteine and the closing phenylalanine or tryptophan. A D gene is named only where the DNA matches it firmly. The size of a clone is reported for some rows only, either as once, few or many, or as a class for expanded clones.

J: TRBJ2-1
size: NA
D: TRBD1
V: TRBV7-9
CDR3: CASEGQGAYNEQFF
DNA: TGTGCCAGCGAGGGACAGGGGGCGTACAATGAGCAGTTCTTC

J: TRBJ2-3
size: NA
D: TRBD2
V: TRBV7-9
CDR3: CASSPPLAGVADTQYF
DNA: TGTGCCAGCAGCCCTCCACTAGCGGGAGTGGCAGATACGCAGTATTTT

J: TRBJ1-6
size: once
D: NA
V: TRBV6-4
CDR3: CASSPRTVTYGGSYNSPLHF
DNA: TGTGCCAGCAGCCCCAGGACAGTCACATATGGGGGATCTTATAATTCACCCCTCCACTTT

J: TRBJ2-7
size: once
D: NA
V: TRBV29-1
CDR3: CSANGVRTEQYF
DNA: TGCAGCGCCAACGGGGTCCGGACCGAGCAGTACTTC

J: TRBJ2-7
size: NA
D: TRBD1
V: TRBV7-9
CDR3: CASTTTGATSYEQYF
DNA: TGTGCCAGCACCACGACAGGGGCAACGTCCTACGAGCAGTACTTC

J: TRBJ2-2
size: few
D: NA
V: TRBV6-5
CDR3: CASSYLVYTGELFF
DNA: TGTGCCAGCAGTTATCTGGTTTACACCGGGGAGCTGTTTTTT

J: TRBJ1-5
size: NA
D: NA
V: TRBV5-6
CDR3: CASSNRIRVAGEQPQHF
DNA: TGTGCCAGCAGCAACCGCATAAGGGTGGCAGGGGAACAGCCCCAGCATTTT

J: TRBJ1-1
size: NA
D: TRBD1
V: TRBV5-1
CDR3: CASSWTGEDTEAFF
DNA: TGCGCCAGCAGCTGGACAGGGGAGGACACTGAAGCTTTCTTT

J: TRBJ2-7
size: NA
D: TRBD1
V: TRBV11-1
CDR3: CASSWDRGLPGEQYF
DNA: TGTGCCAGCAGCTGGGACAGGGGGCTCCCGGGCGAGCAGTACTTC

J: TRBJ2-2
size: NA
D: TRBD2
V: TRBV27
CDR3: CASTTLGLAGNTGELFF
DNA: TGTGCCAGCACCACCTTAGGACTAGCTGGGAACACCGGGGAGCTGTTTTTT

J: TRBJ1-3
size: NA
D: NA
V: TRBV2
CDR3: CASTGVISGNTIYF
DNA: TGTGCCAGCACGGGGGTAATCTCTGGAAACACCATATATTTT

J: TRBJ2-7
size: NA
D: TRBD2
V: TRBV7-3
CDR3: CASSYSGSSYEQYF
DNA: TGTGCCAGCAGCTATAGCGGGAGCTCCTACGAGCAGTACTTC

J: TRBJ2-4
size: NA
D: NA
V: TRBV5-5
CDR3: CASRDGGIIQYF
DNA: TGTGCCAGCAGGGACGGTGGGATCATTCAGTACTTC

J: TRBJ1-1
size: NA
D: NA
V: TRBV9
CDR3: CASSVGDGTEAFF
DNA: TGTGCCAGCAGCGTAGGCGACGGCACTGAAGCTTTCTTT

J: TRBJ2-5
size: NA
D: NA
V: TRBV7-3
CDR3: CASSLGLRPQETQYF
DNA: TGTGCCAGCAGCTTAGGGCTCAGGCCACAAGAGACCCAGTACTTC

J: TRBJ2-5
size: NA
D: NA
V: TRBV9
CDR3: CASSGTGRREQYF
DNA: TGTGCCAGCAGCGGCACCGGGAGACGGGAGCAGTACTTC

J: TRBJ2-1
size: few
D: TRBD1
V: TRBV28
CDR3: CASSRIDRASEQFF
DNA: TGTGCCAGCAGCAGAATCGACAGGGCATCCGAGCAGTTCTTC

J: TRBJ2-3
size: once
D: TRBD1
V: TRBV29-1
CDR3: CSVIRTGTTTDTQYF
DNA: TGCAGCGTAATAAGGACAGGTACAACCACAGATACGCAGTATTTT

J: TRBJ1-5
size: NA
D: NA
V: TRBV19
CDR3: CASSIASMGPQHF
DNA: TGTGCCAGTAGTATAGCTTCGATGGGGCCCCAGCATTTT

J: TRBJ2-7
size: NA
D: TRBD2
V: TRBV14
CDR3: CASSQDKGLAAYEQYF
DNA: TGTGCCAGCAGCCAAGATAAGGGACTAGCGGCTTACGAGCAGTACTTC

J: TRBJ1-6
size: once
D: TRBD1
V: TRBV9
CDR3: CASSVGTGAYNSPLHF
DNA: TGTGCCAGCAGCGTAGGGACAGGGGCGTATAATTCACCCCTCCACTTT

J: TRBJ2-1
size: NA
D: NA
V: TRBV2
CDR3: CASSHARYNEQFF
DNA: TGTGCCAGCAGTCACGCCCGCTACAATGAGCAGTTCTTC

J: TRBJ2-5
size: NA
D: TRBD2
V: TRBV7-3
CDR3: CASGLGGGGETQYF
DNA: TGTGCCAGCGGACTAGGAGGTGGAGGGGAGACCCAGTACTTC

J: TRBJ2-7
size: NA
D: NA
V: TRBV11-2
CDR3: CASSLGGDRYF
DNA: TGTGCCAGCAGCTTAGGAGGGGATCGGTACTTC

J: TRBJ2-3
size: NA
D: NA
V: TRBV11-1
CDR3: CASSSFPDRISTDTQYF
DNA: TGTGCCAGCAGCTCCTTCCCGGACAGAATCAGCACAGATACGCAGTATTTT

J: TRBJ2-1
size: once
D: TRBD1
V: TRBV7-9
CDR3: CASSSPRGQRNEQFF
DNA: TGTGCCAGCAGCTCCCCTAGGGGACAGAGGAATGAGCAGTTCTTC

J: TRBJ2-1
size: NA
D: TRBD2
V: TRBV27
CDR3: CASSPRGAYNEQFF
DNA: TGTGCCAGCTCCCCGCGGGGGGCCTACAATGAGCAGTTCTTC

J: TRBJ1-5
size: NA
D: NA
V: TRBV15
CDR3: CATSVRGGNQPQHF
DNA: TGTGCCACCAGCGTAAGGGGCGGCAATCAGCCCCAGCATTTT

J: TRBJ2-3
size: NA
D: TRBD2
V: TRBV7-2
CDR3: CASSFTSGGTDTQYF
DNA: TGTGCCAGCAGCTTCACTAGCGGCGGCACAGATACGCAGTATTTT

J: TRBJ2-7
size: NA
D: NA
V: TRBV27
CDR3: CASRGSSYEQYF
DNA: TGTGCCAGCAGGGGCAGCTCCTACGAGCAGTACTTC

J: TRBJ2-1
size: NA
D: NA
V: TRBV6-5
CDR3: CASTIGPYNEQFF
DNA: TGTGCCAGCACCATCGGGCCATACAATGAGCAGTTCTTC